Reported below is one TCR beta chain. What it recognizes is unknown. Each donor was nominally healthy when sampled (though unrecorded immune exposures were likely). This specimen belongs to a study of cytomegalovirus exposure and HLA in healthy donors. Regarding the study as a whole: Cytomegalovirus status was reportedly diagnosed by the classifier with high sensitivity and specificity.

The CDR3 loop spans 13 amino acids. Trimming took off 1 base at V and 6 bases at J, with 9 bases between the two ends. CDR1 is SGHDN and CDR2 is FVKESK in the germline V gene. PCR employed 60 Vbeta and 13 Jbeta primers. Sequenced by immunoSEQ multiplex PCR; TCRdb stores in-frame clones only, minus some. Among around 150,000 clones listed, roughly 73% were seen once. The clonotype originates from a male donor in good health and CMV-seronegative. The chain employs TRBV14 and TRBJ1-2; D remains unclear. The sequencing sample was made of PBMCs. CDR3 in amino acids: CASSQVRDHGYTF. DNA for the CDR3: TGTGCCAGCAGCCAAGTGCGGGATCATGGCTACACCTTC.